This T cell receptor beta chain was recorded in a study of blood T cell repertoires in COVID-19. Study background: Sources were T cells, B-cell-depleted T cells, or PBMCs; the material itself was cDNA or gDNA.

Germline CDR1 reads GTSNPN; CDR2 reads SVGIG (reference sequence). The CDR3 sequence is 14 residues long. V trimming: 3 bases; J trimming: 2 bases; junction bases outside the gene matches: 2. Using immunoSEQ multiplex PCR, the repertoire was profiled, and TCRdb retains in-frame clones only, with some absent. The table records about 150,000 clones, about 89% of them present only once. Sequenced input: peripheral blood. J is TRBJ1-3 and V is TRBV30, with 9 bases aligning to TRBD1. This TCR was recovered from an elderly man with acute or convalescent COVID-19. The CDR3 nucleotides are TGTGCCTGGAGGGGACAGGGAACTGGAAACACCATATATTTT. Translation: CAWRGQGTGNTIYF.